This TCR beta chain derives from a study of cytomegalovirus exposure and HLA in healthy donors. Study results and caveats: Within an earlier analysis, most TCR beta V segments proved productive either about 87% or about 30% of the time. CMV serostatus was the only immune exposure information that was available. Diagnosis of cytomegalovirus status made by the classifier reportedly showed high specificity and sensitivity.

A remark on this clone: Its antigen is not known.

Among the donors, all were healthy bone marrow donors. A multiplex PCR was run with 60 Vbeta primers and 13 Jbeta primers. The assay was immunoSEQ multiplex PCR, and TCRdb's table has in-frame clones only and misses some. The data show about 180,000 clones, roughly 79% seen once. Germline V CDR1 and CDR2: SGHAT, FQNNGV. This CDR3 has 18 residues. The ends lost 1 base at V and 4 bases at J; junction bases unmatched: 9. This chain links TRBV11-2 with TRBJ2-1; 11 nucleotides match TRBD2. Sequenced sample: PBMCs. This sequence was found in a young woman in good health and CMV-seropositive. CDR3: CASSLAFGLAGGYNEQFF. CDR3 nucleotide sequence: TGTGCCAGCAGCTTAGCTTTCGGGCTAGCGGGGGGATACAATGAGCAGTTCTTC.